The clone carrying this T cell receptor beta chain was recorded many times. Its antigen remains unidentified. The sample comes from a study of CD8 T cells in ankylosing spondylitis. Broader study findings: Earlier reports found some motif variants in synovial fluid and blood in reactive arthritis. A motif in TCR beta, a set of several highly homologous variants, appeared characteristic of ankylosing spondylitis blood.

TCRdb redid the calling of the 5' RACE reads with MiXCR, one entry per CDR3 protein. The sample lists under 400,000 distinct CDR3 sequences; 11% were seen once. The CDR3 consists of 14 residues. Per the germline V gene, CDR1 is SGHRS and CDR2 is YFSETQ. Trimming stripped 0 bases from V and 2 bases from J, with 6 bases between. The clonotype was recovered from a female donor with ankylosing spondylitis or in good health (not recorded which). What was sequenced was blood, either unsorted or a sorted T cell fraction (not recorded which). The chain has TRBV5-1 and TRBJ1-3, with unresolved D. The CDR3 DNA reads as TGCGCCAGCAGCTTGGACAGCGCTGGAAACACCATATATTTT. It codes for CASSLDSAGNTIYF.